Described below is a single TCR beta chain sequence and its context. This sample is drawn from a study of cytomegalovirus exposure and HLA in healthy donors. In the PCR, 60 Vbeta and 13 Jbeta primers were used. Repertoires were generated with immunoSEQ multiplex PCR, while TCRdb's copy carries only in-frame clones and drops some. The sample lists 120,000 or so clones; about 80% were seen once. CDR1 and CDR2 (germline): SNHLY, FYNNEI. The CDR3 has 13 residues. The trim removed 7 bases at V and 5 bases at J, leaving 5 bases unmatched. Sequencing was carried out using PBMCs. The chain employs TRBV2 and TRBJ1-5, with 7 nucleotides matching TRBD1. This clonotype was obtained from a man aged 25-45 years in good health and CMV-seronegative. The CDR3 bases are TGTGCCAGCAAAGGACAGGCCGATCAGCCCCAGCATTTT. This encodes CASKGQADQPQHF.